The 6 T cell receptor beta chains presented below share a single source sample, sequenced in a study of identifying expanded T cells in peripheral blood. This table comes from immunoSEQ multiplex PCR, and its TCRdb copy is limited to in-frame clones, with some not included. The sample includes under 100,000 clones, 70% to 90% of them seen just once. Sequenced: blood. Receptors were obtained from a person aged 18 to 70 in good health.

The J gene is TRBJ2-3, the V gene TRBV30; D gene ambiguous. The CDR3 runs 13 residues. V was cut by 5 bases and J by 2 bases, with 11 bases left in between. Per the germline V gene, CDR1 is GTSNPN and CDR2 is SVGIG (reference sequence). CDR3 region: CAWASMVTDTQYF. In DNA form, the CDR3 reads TGTGCCTGGGCCTCAATGGTCACAGATACGCAGTATTTT.

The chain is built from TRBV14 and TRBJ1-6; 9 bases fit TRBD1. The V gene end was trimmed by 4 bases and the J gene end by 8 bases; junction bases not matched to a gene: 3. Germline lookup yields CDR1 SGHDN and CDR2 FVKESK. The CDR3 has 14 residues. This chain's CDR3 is CASSPTGGYSPLHF. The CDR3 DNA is TGTGCCAGCAGCCCGACAGGGGGATATTCACCCCTCCACTTT.

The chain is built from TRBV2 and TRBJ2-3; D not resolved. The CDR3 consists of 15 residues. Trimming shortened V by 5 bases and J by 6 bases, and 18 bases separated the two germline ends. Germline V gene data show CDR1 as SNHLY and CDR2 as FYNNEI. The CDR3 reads CASSFLPTTRDTQYF. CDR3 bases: TGTGCCAGCAGTTTCCTCCCGACCACCAGGGATACGCAGTATTTT.

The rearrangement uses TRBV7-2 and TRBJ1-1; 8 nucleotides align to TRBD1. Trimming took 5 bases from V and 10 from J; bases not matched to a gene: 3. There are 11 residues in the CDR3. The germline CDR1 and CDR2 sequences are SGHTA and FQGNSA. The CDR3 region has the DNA TGTGCCAGCAGCAGCAGGGGGCGAGCTTTCTTT. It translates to CASSSRGRAFF.

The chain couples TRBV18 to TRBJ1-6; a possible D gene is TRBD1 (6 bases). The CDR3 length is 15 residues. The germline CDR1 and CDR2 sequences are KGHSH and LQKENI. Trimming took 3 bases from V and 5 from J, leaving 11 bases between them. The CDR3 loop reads CASSPSGQNNSPLHF. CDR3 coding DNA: TGTGCCAGCTCACCCAGTGGACAGAATAATTCACCCCTCCACTTT. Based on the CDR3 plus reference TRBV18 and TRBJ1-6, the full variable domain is NAGVMQNPRHLVRRRGQEARLRCSPMKGHSHVYWYRQLPEEGLKFMVYLQKENIIDESGMPKERFSAEFPKEGPSILRIQQVVRGDSAAYFCASSPSGQNNSPLHFGNGTRLTVT.

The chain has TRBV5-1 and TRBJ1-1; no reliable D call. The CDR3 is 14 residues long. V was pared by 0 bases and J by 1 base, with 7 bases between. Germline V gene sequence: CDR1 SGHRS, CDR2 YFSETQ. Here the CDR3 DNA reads TGCGCCAGCAGCTTGGAACGGGGGAACACTGAAGCTTTCTTT. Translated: CASSLERGNTEAFF.